Each of the 16 T cell receptor beta chains below was sequenced from the same sample in a study of CD8 T cells in ankylosing spondylitis (dated 2017 in TCRdb). Broader findings and caveats from the paper: A TCR beta motif of eight highly homologous amino acid variants appeared characteristic of blood from ankylosing spondylitis patients.

The library was generated by 5' RACE. The sequencer was an Illumina HiSeq 2500. TCRdb ran its own pipeline on the public reads, namely fastp trimming at Q25 and MiXCR clone calling, and kept in-frame beta chains. Duplicate CDR3 protein sequences are folded into a single record with the most common DNA and genes. This sample holds 390,000 or so distinct CDR3 sequences; under 25% were observed only once. The ten top clones hold less than 20% of the sample. These receptors are not linked to any known antigen. The sequenced material came from blood, either unsorted or a sorted T cell fraction (not recorded which). These receptors came from a male donor with ankylosing spondylitis.

J is TRBJ2-5 and V is TRBV7-9, with D hard to call. Trimming took off 5 bases at V and 0 bases at J, with 10 bases between the two ends. In germline, CDR1 is SEHNR, CDR2 FQNEAQ (reference sequence). This CDR3 comprises 14 residues. CDR3 protein: CASSELGYQETQYF. The CDR3, as DNA: TGTGCCAGCAGCGAACTCGGGTACCAAGAGACCCAGTACTTC. The variable domain in full, completed from reference TRBV7-9 and TRBJ2-5, reads DTGVSQNPRHKITKRGQNVTFRCDPISEHNRLYWYRQTLGQGPEFLTYFQNEAQLEKSRLLSDRFSAERPKGSFSTLEIQRTEQGDSAMYLCASSELGYQETQYFGPGTRLLVL.

The V gene is TRBV7-3, the J gene TRBJ2-7, with D perhaps TRBD2 (6 bases). The CDR3 is 13 amino acids. Germline V gene sequence: CDR1 SGHTA, CDR2 FQGTGA. Between the trimmed V and J ends, which lost 5 bases and 11 bases, there was a span of 19 bases. The CDR3 nucleotides read TGTGCCAGCAGCGCGATGGTGGGGGGAAGGAAGTACTTC. It specifies CASSAMVGGRKYF.

This chain connects TRBV11-3 to TRBJ1-2, with D possibly matching TRBD1 (5 bases). Trimming took off 3 bases at V and 14 bases at J, with 16 bases between the two ends. The CDR3 totals 12 residues. Germline CDR1 reads SGHNT; CDR2 reads YENEEA. The CDR3 is CASSLGLAPYTF. As DNA, the CDR3 is TGTGCCAGCAGCTTGGGACTAGCCCCATATACCTTC. The complete variable domain, with remaining parts taken from reference TRBV11-3 and TRBJ1-2, reads EAGVVQSPRYKIIEKKQPVAFWCNPISGHNTLYWYLQNLGQGPELLIRYENEEAVDDSQLPKDRFSAERLKGVDSTLKIQPAELGDSAVYLCASSLGLAPYTFGSGTRLTVV.

This clonotype was detected a few times. This chain joins TRBV20-1 and TRBJ1-6; TRBD1 matches 7 bases. CDR3 length: 14 residues. Losses at the gene ends were 3 bases for V and 8 bases for J; bases not matched to a gene: 7. In germline, CDR1 is DFQATT, CDR2 SNEGSKA (reference sequence). The DNA of the CDR3 is TGCAGTGCTAGGGGAGGGGGCCAGGATTCACCCCTCCACTTT. Its protein is CSARGGGQDSPLHF.

This clonotype was observed a few times. The V and J genes are TRBV12-3 or TRBV12-4 and TRBJ2-4; D uncertain. The CDR3 contains 15 residues. Deletions cut 6 bases from V and 2 bases from J, with 14 bases between. The CDR3 DNA reads as TGTGCCAGCAGACATACGCGCGGTACCAAAAACATTCAGTACTTC. Translated: CASRHTRGTKNIQYF.

This chain uses TRBV12-3 or TRBV12-4 with TRBJ2-1; D might be TRBD2 (5 bases). Trimming removed 1 base at V and 6 bases at J, with 13 bases between. CDR3 length: 15 residues. The DNA of the CDR3 is TGTGCCAGCAGTTTAGGAGGGCCTGGCACCAATGAGCAGTTCTTC. Translating gives CASSLGGPGTNEQFF.

This clonotype was observed a handful of times. The V call is TRBV7-2, the J call TRBJ2-1, with 9 nucleotides matching TRBD2. After removal of 4 bases from V and 9 bases from J, the junction contained 13 bases not matched to a gene. Looked up from germline, CDR1 is SGHTA and CDR2 is FQGNSA. The CDR3 is 16 residues long. The CDR3 nucleotides are TGTGCCAGCAGCTCGAGACCGGGACTAGCAACTGCTGAGCAGTTCTTC. Translation: CASSSRPGLATAEQFF.

The chain employs TRBV6-5 and TRBJ1-1; TRBD1 agrees at 9 bases. Germline CDR1 MNHEY, CDR2 SVGAGI. The CDR3 is 16 residues long. After removal of 4 bases from V and 0 bases from J, the junction contained 6 bases not matched to a gene. CDR3 sequence reads: CASSLDRGPMNTEAFF. The CDR3 bases are TGTGCCAGCAGTTTGGACAGGGGTCCCATGAACACTGAAGCTTTCTTT.

This clonotype showed up just a few times. V usage is TRBV5-6 and J usage is TRBJ2-4; 10 nucleotides line up with TRBD1. Germline V gene lookup returns CDR1 SGHDT and CDR2 YYEEEE. The V gene end was trimmed by 0 bases and the J gene end by 5 bases; junction bases not matched to a gene: 2. The CDR3 covers 15 residues. Here the CDR3 reads CASSLGTGGENIQYF. CDR3 sequence (DNA): TGTGCCAGCAGCTTGGGGACAGGGGGAGAAAACATTCAGTACTTC.

In its sample, this clonotype was seen many times. The chain's CDR3 is CASSTQGQETQYF. The DNA for the CDR3 is TGCGCCAGCAGCACACAGGGACAAGAGACCCAGTACTTC. The chain employs TRBV5-1 and TRBJ2-5; perhaps TRBD1 as D (6 bases). The CDR3 contains 13 residues. CDR1 SGHRS and CDR2 YFSETQ come from the germline V gene. The ends were cut back, 4 bases at V and 2 bases at J, with 9 bases in the middle.

The chain carries TRBV28 and TRBJ2-3; 8 bases are shared with TRBD1. The germline CDR1 and CDR2 sequences are MDHEN and SYDVKM. V gave up 6 bases and J gave up 3 bases; unmatched junction bases: 5. This CDR3 has 14 residues. The CDR3: CASRPGGMTDTQYF. Here the CDR3 DNA reads TGTGCCAGCAGACCAGGGGGCATGACAGATACGCAGTATTTT.

The chain employs TRBV5-1 and TRBJ2-7, with TRBD2 matching 8 bases. CDR3 length: 15 amino acids. V gave up 0 bases and J gave up 5 bases; unmatched junction bases: 7. Germline V gene lookup returns CDR1 SGHRS and CDR2 YFSETQ. CDR3 amino acids: CASSLESGSLDEQYF. The CDR3 coding sequence is TGCGCCAGCAGCTTGGAGAGCGGGAGCTTAGACGAGCAGTACTTC.

This clonotype was counted a few times. This chain joins TRBV7-9 and TRBJ2-1, with D possibly being TRBD2 (6 bases). V was trimmed by 3 bases and J by 4 bases, leaving 13 bases between them. Germline loops: CDR1 SEHNR, CDR2 FQNEAQ (reference sequence). The CDR3 has 15 amino acids. The CDR3 DNA follows: TGTGCCAGCAGCTTCAAGCGGGCAATTTACAATGAGCAGTTCTTC. Translation: CASSFKRAIYNEQFF.

The rearrangement joins TRBV5-6 to TRBJ2-3; 9 nucleotides match TRBD1. Germline-derived CDR1 and CDR2 are SGHDT and YYEEEE. The CDR3 consists of 15 residues. V lost 3 bases and J lost 6; bases outside the gene matches: 8. CDR3 coding DNA: TGTGCCAGCAGCTACAGACAGGGGGGTAAGGATACGCAGTATTTT. Protein: CASSYRQGGKDTQYF.

V and J are TRBV12-3 or TRBV12-4 and TRBJ2-2; TRBD1 matches 7 bases. Trimming cost V 8 bases and J 5 bases; bases outside gene matches: 8. The CDR3 has 14 amino acids. CDR3 bases: TGTGCCAGCTGCCCCCACAGGGGAACCGGGGAGCTGTTTTTT. Residues: CASCPHRGTGELFF.

In this sample, this clonotype turned up a few times. The J gene is TRBJ2-2, the V gene TRBV27; D may be TRBD1 or TRBD2 (6 bases each). This CDR3 contains 16 residues. Germline V gene data show CDR1 as MNHEY and CDR2 as SMNVEV (reference sequence). V was pared by 6 bases and J by 4 bases, with 18 bases between. In DNA, the CDR3 is TGTGCCAGCAGCCAGAGAGGAGGGGGTGGCACCGGGGAGCTGTTTTTT. Encoded protein: CASSQRGGGGTGELFF.